This TCR beta chain derives from a study of Graves' ophthalmopathy and Graves' hyperthyroidism. Overall study context: Upon initial diagnosis and before any treatment, peripheral blood was collected.

From RNA, the CDR3 regions of TCR beta chains were amplified and sequenced. RT-PCR with HTBI primers came first, then second-round multiplex PCR. TCRdb passed the multiplex PCR reads through MiXCR, listing each CDR3 protein once. Of roughly 380,000 distinct CDR3 sequences listed, 15% to 17% are singletons. Germline values: CDR1 MNHNS, CDR2 SASEGT. Between the trimmed V and J ends, which lost 6 bases and 0 bases, there was a span of 20 bases. The CDR3 has 17 amino acids. In regard to this clonotype: Its specificity is not known.

The term stable hyperthyroidism indicated an absence of ophthalmopathy within 18 months of follow-up. Study-wide results and caveats: In separating ophthalmopathy from stable hyperthyroidism, a 13-signature model achieved 85% to 90% sensitivity and around 81% specificity.

This TCR was sampled from a woman younger than 35 with stable Graves' hyperthyroidism. This chain links TRBV6-1 with TRBJ1-1; the D gene is possibly TRBD1 (6 bases). The specimen sequenced was peripheral blood. CDR3 amino acids: CASSIPTGFRMNTEAFF. The CDR3 DNA reads TGTGCCAGCAGCATCCCCACAGGGTTTCGCATGAACACTGAAGCTTTCTTT.